This T cell receptor beta chain was identified during a study of Ad26.COV2.S vaccination and SARS-CoV-2 variants. Study in general: Doses of Ad26.COV2.S were injected into muscle once or twice, 56 days apart. Study conclusions and caveats: Vaccinated individuals (as opposed to placebo recipients) had higher spike-specific TCR breadth.

The assay was immunoSEQ multiplex PCR, and TCRdb's table has in-frame clones only and misses some. This sample has roughly 510,000 clones; around 88% occur once, and the top ten carry roughly 13%. The V segment lost 10 bases and the J segment 7 bases; nucleotides outside the gene matches: 15. Per the germline V gene, CDR1 is WSHSY and CDR2 is SAAADI. The CDR3 has 15 amino acids. As to treatment: about 20 received Ad26.COV2.S at low or high dose, single or two shots; about 5 received placebo; per-sample allocation not given. Sampling took place 63 days after the first vaccine or placebo injection. Regarding this clone: What it recognizes is unknown.

The chain combines TRBV10-2 with TRBJ2-1, with TRBD1 identical over 8 bases. The sequence was obtained from a person between 18 and 65 years old who received the Ad26.COV2.S COVID-19 vaccine or a placebo. Material: peripheral blood, obtained in a trial of Ad26.COV2.S vaccine versus placebo. CDR3 sequence (DNA): TGCGCCATCACTTCTGCAGGGGGCGGTTTTAATGAGCAGTTCTTC. It translates to CAITSAGGGFNEQFF.